The 18 T cell receptor beta chains given below trace back to one sample, sequenced in a study of blood T cell repertoires in COVID-19. Sequencing used immunoSEQ multiplex PCR; TCRdb keeps in-frame clones, though not all of them. The sample has roughly 67,000 clones; almost 85% are singletons. The source material was peripheral blood. The source is a man in his forties or fifties with acute or convalescent COVID-19.

The chain has TRBV5-4 and TRBJ2-3; 10 bases map to TRBD2. The CDR3 has 15 amino acids. Germline-derived CDR1 and CDR2 are SGHNT and YYREEE (reference sequence). V shed 4 bases and J 5 bases; nucleotides not matched to a gene: 7. The CDR3 DNA reads TGTGCCAGCAGCCGATCTAGCGGGGGAATAGATACGCAGTATTTT. Protein product: CASSRSSGGIDTQYF.

The gene calls are TRBV6-1 and TRBJ2-3; 14 nucleotides line up with TRBD2. The CDR3 extends over 18 amino acids. The V segment lost 3 bases and the J segment 3 bases; nucleotides outside the gene matches: 8. Germline values: CDR1 MNHNS, CDR2 SASEGT. The CDR3 nucleotides are TGTGCCAGCAGTGAGACTAGCGGGGGGGCGTTTTTGACAGATACGCAGTATTTT. This gives the protein CASSETSGGAFLTDTQYF.

V gene TRBV19 combines with J gene TRBJ2-3, with 8 bases aligning to TRBD1. The CDR3 loop spans 16 amino acids. Germline V gene sequence: CDR1 LNHDA, CDR2 SQIVND (reference sequence). V dropped 5 bases and J dropped 0; count of bases not matched to a gene: 7. The DNA for the CDR3 is TGTGCCAGTAGTCCCCGACAGGGGTCAAGCACAGATACGCAGTATTTT. Protein product: CASSPRQGSSTDTQYF.

V usage is TRBV6-5 and J usage is TRBJ1-6; the match to TRBD1 covers 7 bases. The length of the CDR3 is 15 residues. After removal of 6 bases from V and 6 bases from J, the junction contained 8 bases not matched to a gene. Germline V CDR1 and CDR2: MNHEY, SVGAGI. The CDR3 coding sequence is TGTGCCAGCAGGACAGGGACCATCCTTAATTCACCCCTCCACTTT. Encoded protein: CASRTGTILNSPLHF.

The chain has TRBV7-8 and TRBJ2-1; 11 nucleotides align to TRBD1. The CDR3 is 17 amino acids. V lost 3 bases and J lost 8; bases outside the gene matches: 12. Germline CDR1 is SGHVS and CDR2 is FQNEAQ. This chain's CDR3 is CASSFPPGQGGEDEQFF. Written as DNA, the CDR3 is TGTGCCAGCAGCTTTCCCCCGGGACAGGGGGGCGAGGATGAGCAGTTCTTC.

V usage is TRBV4-1 and J usage is TRBJ2-5, with unresolved D. Germline CDR1 reads MGHRA; CDR2 reads YSYEKL. The CDR3 has 14 residues. Trimming shortened V by 4 bases and J by 3 bases, and 12 bases separated the two germline ends. Here the CDR3 DNA reads TGCGCCAGCAGCCCCCAGCACGGAGAAGAGACCCAGTACTTC. Residues: CASSPQHGEETQYF.

This sequence joins TRBV12-3 or TRBV12-4 and TRBJ1-5, with no clear D. V lost 1 base and J lost 6, with 7 bases in between. The CDR3 is 13 residues long. CDR3 sequence reads: CASSLVPTQPQHF. DNA for the CDR3: TGTGCCAGCAGTTTAGTCCCTACTCAGCCCCAGCATTTT.

J is TRBJ1-3 and V is TRBV11-2; TRBD1 might be the D (6 bases). CDR3 size: 15 residues. The germline V and J ends were trimmed by 4 bases and 0 bases, with 10 bases remaining between them. Germline CDR1 reads SGHAT; CDR2 reads FQNNGV. The CDR3 DNA is TGTGCCAGCAGCTCACAGGGCCTCTCTGGAAACACCATATATTTT. Translating gives CASSSQGLSGNTIYF.

The chain links TRBV29-1 to TRBJ1-5; D is uncertain. V shed 5 bases and J shed 0 bases, with 14 bases lying between them. This CDR3 comprises 15 residues. Germline V gene lookup returns CDR1 SQVTM and CDR2 ANQGSEA. CDR3 sequence reads: CSVCERRDSNQPQHF. The CDR3 DNA sequence: TGCAGCGTTTGCGAAAGGAGGGATAGCAATCAGCCCCAGCATTTT.

The genes are TRBV7-2 and TRBJ1-2; 8 bases line up with TRBD1. Germline CDR1 and CDR2: SGHTA and FQGNSA. CDR3 size: 15 residues. V was clipped by 1 base and J by 8 bases; unmatched bases: 9. The chain's CDR3 is CASSLGGQGRWGYTF. CDR3 DNA: TGTGCCAGCAGCTTAGGCGGACAGGGAAGATGGGGCTACACCTTC.

The chain couples TRBV9 to TRBJ2-3, with TRBD2 matching over 13 bases. In germline, CDR1 is SGDLS, CDR2 YYNGEE. CDR3 length: 18 amino acids. V trimming: 5 bases; J trimming: 2 bases; junction bases outside the gene matches: 11. The CDR3 DNA reads as TGTGCCAGCAGTAGAGGACTAGCGGGGGATACCTCCACAGATACGCAGTATTTT. Translated: CASSRGLAGDTSTDTQYF. The full variable domain, with the rest looked up from reference TRBV9 and TRBJ2-3, is DSGVTQTPKHLITATGQRVTLRCSPRSGDLSVYWYQQSLDQGLQFLIQYYNGEERAKGNILERFSAQQFPDLHSELNLSSLELGDSALYFCASSRGLAGDTSTDTQYFGPGTRLTVL.

This chain connects TRBV5-8 to TRBJ2-3; D gene unclear. The CDR3 is 14 amino acids. V dropped 2 bases and J dropped 5 bases, with 12 bases sitting between them. CDR1 is SGHTS, CDR2 YDEGEE, per germline. The CDR3 coding sequence is TGTGCCAGCAGCTTCCAAAGTGGGCAAGATACGCAGTATTTT. Translating it yields CASSFQSGQDTQYF.

The chain couples TRBV27 to TRBJ1-2, with D tentatively TRBD1 (5 bases). The CDR3 totals 13 residues. Germline CDR1 reads MNHEY; CDR2 reads SMNVEV (reference sequence). V lost 3 bases to trimming and J lost 2 bases, with 7 bases between them. This chain's CDR3 is CASSLGRNYGYTF. In nucleotides, the CDR3 is TGTGCCAGCAGTTTGGGGCGGAACTATGGCTACACCTTC.

This clone appeared a single time. This chain connects TRBV7-2 to TRBJ2-2; 7 bases are shared with TRBD2. Germline trimming cut 5 bases from V and 3 bases from J; bases unmatched to any gene: 12. CDR3 length equals 17 residues. Germline CDR1 is SGHTA and CDR2 is FQGNSA. CDR3: CASSTSRLARHTGELFF. CDR3 sequence (DNA): TGTGCCAGCAGCACCTCTCGACTAGCAAGGCACACCGGGGAGCTGTTTTTT.

This rearrangement joins TRBV4-1 to TRBJ2-1, with D unresolved. The germline V gene encodes CDR1 MGHRA and CDR2 YSYEKL. The V end lost 3 bases, the J end lost 10 bases, and 7 bases lay between the germline ends. There are 11 residues in the CDR3. The DNA for the CDR3 is TGCGCCAGCAGCCAGTATAGCGAGCAGTTCTTC. Protein product: CASSQYSEQFF.

In the case of this clone: Other DNA sequences in the same sample also yield this CDR3. V is TRBV5-1 and J is TRBJ2-3; the D is unclear. This CDR3 is built from 15 residues. The V end was cut by 0 bases, the J end by 0 bases, with 8 bases between. Germline V gene sequence: CDR1 SGHRS, CDR2 YFSETQ. For the CDR3, the DNA is TGCGCCAGCAGCTTGGGACCCGGGAGCACAGATACGCAGTATTTT. Translation: CASSLGPGSTDTQYF.

The CDR3 loop reads CASTGQGGSQPQHF. The CDR3 DNA is TGTGCCAGCACGGGACAGGGGGGGAGTCAGCCCCAGCATTTT. The gene calls are TRBV28 and TRBJ1-5, with TRBD1 matching 11 bases. CDR1 MDHEN and CDR2 SYDVKM come from the germline V gene. CDR3 length equals 14 residues. V shed 7 bases, J shed 6 bases, and the junction held 5 bases outside the gene matches.

This chain uses TRBV19 with TRBJ2-1, with 7 positions matching TRBD1. The CDR3 is made up of 18 amino acids. Unmatched junction bases numbered 8, after V lost 0 bases and J lost 0 bases. Germline assignment: CDR1 LNHDA and CDR2 SQIVND (reference sequence). The CDR3 is CASSIDGDSEPSYNEQFF. Written as DNA, the CDR3 is TGTGCCAGTAGTATAGATGGGGACAGTGAACCCTCCTACAATGAGCAGTTCTTC.